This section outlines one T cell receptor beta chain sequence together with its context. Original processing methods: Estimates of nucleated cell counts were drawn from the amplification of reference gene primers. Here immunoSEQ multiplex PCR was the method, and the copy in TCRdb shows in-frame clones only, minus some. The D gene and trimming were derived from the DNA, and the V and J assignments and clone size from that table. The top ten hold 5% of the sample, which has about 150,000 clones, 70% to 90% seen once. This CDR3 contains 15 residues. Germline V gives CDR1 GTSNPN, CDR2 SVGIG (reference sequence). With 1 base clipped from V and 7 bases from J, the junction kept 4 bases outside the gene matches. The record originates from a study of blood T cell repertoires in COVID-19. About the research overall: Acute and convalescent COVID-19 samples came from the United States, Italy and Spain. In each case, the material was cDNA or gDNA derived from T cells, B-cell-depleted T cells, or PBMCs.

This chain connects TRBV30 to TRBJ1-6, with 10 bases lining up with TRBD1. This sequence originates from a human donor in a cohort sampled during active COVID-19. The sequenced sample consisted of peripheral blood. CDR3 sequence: CAWSADRGQNSPLHF. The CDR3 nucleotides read TGTGCCTGGAGTGCCGACAGGGGGCAGAATTCACCCCTCCACTTT.